This T cell receptor beta chain was found in a study of T cells in Graves' hyperthyroidism and ophthalmopathy. Researchers took RNA transcripts and amplified the TCR beta CDR3 regions from them. Using the HTBI primer set, a first-round RT-PCR was run on the TCR CDR3. TCRdb redid the calling of the multiplex PCR reads with MiXCR, one entry per CDR3 protein. Here the sample spans 660,000 or so distinct CDR3 sequences, nearly 45% being singletons. Trimming pared 3 bases from V and 5 bases from J, leaving 11 bases between. CDR1 is SGHRS and CDR2 is YFSETQ in the germline V gene. The length of the CDR3 is 14 residues.

This receptor was taken from an adult man with Graves' disease, either hyperthyroidism or ophthalmopathy (not recorded which). The chain recombines TRBV5-1 with TRBJ1-4; D not resolved. Sequencing was performed on peripheral blood or thyroid tissue (not recorded which). For the CDR3, the DNA is TGCGCCAGCAGCTCGGGAGTCGGAAATGAAAAACTGTTTTTT. This gives the protein CASSSGVGNEKLFF.